The 11 T cell receptor beta chains below all came from one sample that was sequenced in a study of T cell responses to AZD1222 COVID-19 vaccine. Data came from immunoSEQ multiplex PCR; TCRdb stores just in-frame clones and leaves some out. The sample consists of about 90,000 clones, around 89% of them appearing once. The material sequenced was peripheral blood, taken 28 days after the second AZD1222 dose. The receptors were sampled from an adult who received the AZD1222 COVID-19 vaccine.

V is TRBV4-3 and J is TRBJ2-2; D is perhaps TRBD1 (5 bases). Trimming shortened V by 1 base and J by 6 bases, and 15 bases separated the two germline ends. Germline CDR1 reads LGHNA; CDR2 reads YSLEER. CDR3 length: 16 amino acids. The CDR3 here is CASSQVGAGRSGELFF. In DNA, the CDR3 is TGCGCCAGCAGCCAAGTTGGGGCAGGGCGGTCCGGGGAGCTGTTTTTT.

V usage is TRBV7-9 and J usage is TRBJ2-3; D remains ambiguous. This CDR3 is built from 15 residues. Germline CDR1 and CDR2: SEHNR and FQNEAQ (reference sequence). V dropped 3 bases and J dropped 2 bases, with 12 bases sitting between them. The CDR3 DNA reads as TGTGCCAGCAGCTTTCAAGCCAGCTACACAGATACGCAGTATTTT. Translating gives CASSFQASYTDTQYF. The full variable domain, its missing parts supplied by reference TRBV7-9 and TRBJ2-3, is DTGVSQNPRHKITKRGQNVTFRCDPISEHNRLYWYRQTLGQGPEFLTYFQNEAQLEKSRLLSDRFSAERPKGSFSTLEIQRTEQGDSAMYLCASSFQASYTDTQYFGPGTRLTVL.

This sequence joins TRBV3-1 (or the pseudogene TRBV3-2) and TRBJ2-7; the D is unclear. V shed 4 bases and J shed 1 base, with 8 bases lying between them. This CDR3 spans 13 amino acids. Germline CDR1 is LGHDT and CDR2 is YNNKEL (reference sequence). DNA of the CDR3: TGTGCCAGCAGCCTCGCTGAGTCCTACGAGCAGTACTTC. Residues: CASSLAESYEQYF.

The V call is TRBV7-8, the J call TRBJ1-1; D call uncertain. Trimming left V 0 bases short and J 6 bases short, with 11 bases between. The CDR3 loop spans 14 amino acids. Germline V gene sequence: CDR1 SGHVS, CDR2 FQNEAQ. The CDR3 region is CASSLAATSAEAFF. The CDR3 coding sequence is TGTGCCAGCAGCTTAGCCGCCACGAGCGCTGAAGCTTTCTTT.

V and J are TRBV6-2 or TRBV6-3 and TRBJ2-3; D possibly corresponds to TRBD2 (6 bases). There are 16 residues in the CDR3. V shed 5 bases and J shed 6 bases, with 21 bases lying between them. Germline V gene data show CDR1 as MNHEY and CDR2 as SVGEGT. The CDR3 reads CASSRGGGGPMDTQYF. The DNA for the CDR3 is TGTGCCAGCAGTAGGGGAGGTGGGGGACCCATGGATACGCAGTATTTT.

V is TRBV18 and J is TRBJ2-5, with 10 bases matching TRBD2. The CDR3 runs to 18 residues. The germline V gene encodes CDR1 KGHSH and CDR2 LQKENI. V lost 3 bases to trimming and J lost 4 bases; unmatched junction nucleotides: 14. DNA of the CDR3: TGTGCCAGCTCACCTCGAGCAACTAGCGGGGCGACCAGAGAGACCCAGTACTTC. Amino acid sequence: CASSPRATSGATRETQYF.

The rearrangement uses TRBV7-2 and TRBJ2-7; D call uncertain. The germline V and J ends were trimmed by 2 bases and 6 bases, with 14 bases remaining between them. CDR1 is SGHTA, CDR2 FQGNSA, per germline. The CDR3 spans 14 residues. CDR3 amino acids: CASSLLPGIFEQYF. CDR3 in DNA: TGTGCCAGCAGCTTACTGCCCGGCATCTTCGAGCAGTACTTC.

This clone has a single count. This chain links TRBV20-1 with TRBJ1-5; D unclear. Germline V gives CDR1 DFQATT, CDR2 SNEGSKA (reference sequence). This CDR3 spans 14 amino acids. The germline V and J ends were trimmed by 3 bases and 4 bases, with 13 bases remaining between them. The CDR3 sequence: CSASKGGGNQPQHF. As DNA, the CDR3 is TGCAGTGCTAGTAAGGGTGGAGGAAATCAGCCCCAGCATTTT.

This clone showed up just once. The CDR3 nucleotides are TGTGCCAGCAGTCCGCAGGGGGGCGTGGGTCAGCCCCAGCATTTT. It codes for CASSPQGGVGQPQHF. This rearrangement joins TRBV27 to TRBJ1-5, with 7 bases lining up with TRBD1. Germline CDR1 and CDR2: MNHEY and SMNVEV (reference sequence). CDR3 length: 15 residues. With 5 bases clipped from V and 6 bases from J, the junction kept 10 bases outside the gene matches.

DNA for the CDR3: TGTGCCAGCAGCCCCGGGGGAACCTACAATGAGCAGTTCTTC. Its protein is CASSPGGTYNEQFF. The rearrangement joins TRBV9 to TRBJ2-1; weak D call: TRBD2 (6 bases). CDR3 length: 14 amino acids. Germline V gene sequence: CDR1 SGDLS, CDR2 YYNGEE. Trimming left V 4 bases short and J 2 bases short, with 10 bases between.

The chain carries TRBV2 and TRBJ1-5, with D hard to call. CDR1 SNHLY and CDR2 FYNNEI come from the germline V gene. V lost 4 bases, J lost 0 bases, and 4 bases lay in between. This CDR3 region has 13 residues. The CDR3 is CASSVYSNQPQHF. The CDR3 DNA is TGTGCCAGCAGTGTTTATAGCAATCAGCCCCAGCATTTT.